The 26 T cell receptor beta chains below were found in one sample sequenced in a study of T cells of healthy individuals. TCRdb reanalysed the 5' RACE reads using MiXCR and keeps one entry per CDR3 protein. Of about 53,000 distinct CDR3 sequences listed, roughly 15% are singletons. The receptors stem from a human donor in good health.

This clonotype came up a few times. This chain joins TRBV5-8 and TRBJ2-1; D is perhaps TRBD1 (5 bases). Germline CDR1 and CDR2: SGHTS and YDEGEE. The CDR3 consists of 15 residues. Trimming took 4 bases from V and 8 from J, leaving 19 bases between them. This CDR3 reads CASSPPWKQGDEQFF. The CDR3 DNA follows: TGTGCCAGCAGCCCCCCCTGGAAGCAGGGCGATGAGCAGTTCTTC. The full variable domain, rest sourced from reference TRBV5-8 and TRBJ2-1, is EAGVTQSPTHLIKTRGQQATLRCSPISGHTSVYWYQQALGLGLQFLLWYDEGEERNRGNFPPRFSGRQFPNYSSELNVNALELEDSALYLCASSPPWKQGDEQFFGPGTRLTVL.

The chain carries TRBV20-1 and TRBJ2-7; the match to TRBD2 covers 8 bases. The CDR3 consists of 14 residues. The V gene's germline CDR1 is DFQATT and CDR2 SNEGSKA (reference sequence). The V gene end was trimmed by 5 bases and the J gene end by 3 bases; junction bases not matched to a gene: 9. This CDR3 reads CSASTTSEIYEQYF. The DNA for the CDR3 is TGCAGTGCTTCCACGACTAGCGAGATCTACGAGCAGTACTTC.

Details on this clonotype: The junction shows a germline mismatch at one end, possibly a read error. The V call is TRBV5-4, the J call TRBJ2-1; a weak D match, TRBD2 (6 bases). The length of the CDR3 is 13 residues. Germline values: CDR1 SGHNT, CDR2 YYREEE (reference sequence). The CDR3 spells CVSSFGGLVEQFF. Written as DNA, the CDR3 is TGTGTCAGCAGCTTCGGAGGGCTGGTTGAGCAGTTCTTC.

This clonotype occurred a few times. The V call is TRBV4-3, the J call TRBJ2-3, with unresolved D. The CDR3 runs to 15 residues. Trimming cost V 2 bases and J 1 base, with 10 bases left between them. CDR1 is LGHNA and CDR2 is YSLEER in the germline V gene. CDR3: CASSQSLFRTDTQYF. The CDR3 DNA sequence: TGCGCCAGCAGCCAAAGTCTGTTCCGCACAGATACGCAGTATTTT.

The table lists this clonotype with many counts. Here the CDR3 reads CASRGDSRGSPLHF. CDR3 coding DNA: TGTGCCAGCAGGGGGGACAGTCGAGGGTCACCCCTCCACTTT. The chain recombines TRBV6-6 with TRBJ1-6; 7 nucleotides agree with TRBD1. V shed 6 bases and J 10 bases; nucleotides not matched to a gene: 9. Germline CDR1 MNHNY, CDR2 SVGAGI (reference sequence). CDR3 length equals 14 residues.

A few counts support this clonotype. The V and J genes are TRBV11-2 and TRBJ1-1; the D gene is possibly TRBD1 (6 bases). Germline CDR1 SGHAT, CDR2 FQNNGV. There are 15 residues in the CDR3. The ends were cut back, 5 bases at V and 5 bases at J, with 18 bases in the middle. The CDR3 spells CASSHDRTTGTEAFF. CDR3 sequence (DNA): TGTGCCAGCAGCCACGACAGGACCACAGGGACTGAAGCTTTCTTT.

This clonotype was picked up a small number of times. This chain links TRBV7-2 with TRBJ1-5; D ambiguous. CDR3 length: 15 amino acids. The ends were cut back, 1 base at V and 1 base at J, with 8 bases in the middle. Germline V gene sequence: CDR1 SGHTA, CDR2 FQGNSA. The CDR3 DNA reads as TGTGCCAGCAGCTTAGGGACTTCGAGCAATCAGCCCCAGCATTTT. Protein: CASSLGTSSNQPQHF.

The rearrangement uses TRBV11-2 and TRBJ2-7; possibly TRBD2 for D (5 bases). V dropped 1 base and J dropped 5 bases, with 12 bases sitting between them. In germline, CDR1 is SGHAT, CDR2 FQNNGV. The CDR3 is 14 residues long. In DNA, the CDR3 is TGTGCCAGCAGCTTAGTCCTAGCTTGGGACGAGCAGTACTTC. Translation gives CASSLVLAWDEQYF.

This clonotype was counted only a few times. This sequence joins TRBV7-8 and TRBJ2-5; 7 bases line up with TRBD2. The CDR3 is made up of 17 amino acids. With V trimmed by 4 bases and J by 4 bases, 15 bases remained unmatched. Germline V gives CDR1 SGHVS, CDR2 FQNEAQ. Here the CDR3 DNA reads TGTGCCAGCAGCTCCTTGGTGGGGGGGTATTCGGGAGAGACCCAGTACTTC. Protein sequence: CASSSLVGGYSGETQYF.

This clonotype was detected a few times. V gene TRBV7-6 combines with J gene TRBJ2-5; 7 nucleotides align to TRBD2. CDR1 and CDR2 from the germline V gene are SGHVS and FNYEAQ. The CDR3 covers 16 residues. The V segment lost 5 bases and the J segment 1 base; nucleotides outside the gene matches: 10. Here the CDR3 reads CASSRSRTGGQETQYF. Written as DNA, the CDR3 is TGTGCCAGCAGCCGCTCTAGGACGGGGGGCCAAGAGACCCAGTACTTC.

This clonotype was recorded at least ten times. V and J are TRBV4-3 and TRBJ1-3; D call uncertain. Trimming shortened V by 1 base and J by 0 bases, and 7 bases separated the two germline ends. Per germline, CDR1 LGHNA and CDR2 YSLEER. This CDR3 is built from 15 residues. The CDR3 bases are TGCGCCAGCAGCCAAGTGCCCCTCTCTGGAAACACCATATATTTT. It codes for CASSQVPLSGNTIYF.

The chain joins TRBV18 to TRBJ2-7; D may be TRBD1 or TRBD2 (5 bases each). Per germline, CDR1 KGHSH and CDR2 LQKENI. The CDR3 consists of 14 residues. The germline V and J ends were trimmed by 6 bases and 2 bases, with 14 bases remaining between them. CDR3 coding DNA: TGTGCCAGCTCCCACGGGACGGAGACCTACGAGCAGTACTTC. As protein: CASSHGTETYEQYF.

For this clonotype: With a much larger clone just one base away, this may be a read error. This rearrangement joins TRBV7-2 to TRBJ2-7, with a weak D call TRBD2 (6 bases). Germline CDR1 and CDR2: SGHTA and FQGNSA. The CDR3 consists of 15 residues. The CDR3 protein is CVSSLSPGVTYEQYF. The CDR3 DNA sequence: TGTGTCAGCAGCTTATCGCCGGGAGTGACCTACGAGCAGTACTTC.

At least ten counts were recorded for this clonotype. V and J are TRBV29-1 and TRBJ1-2; D possibly corresponds to TRBD1 (5 bases). This CDR3 region has 13 residues. Per germline, CDR1 SQVTM and CDR2 ANQGSEA. V dropped 4 bases and J dropped 6 bases, with 15 bases sitting between them. CDR3 sequence: CSVGQGRTDGYTF. The DNA of the CDR3 is TGCAGCGTTGGGCAGGGAAGGACGGATGGCTACACCTTC.

This clonotype was observed many times. The chain links TRBV11-2 to TRBJ2-3; 10 bases fit TRBD2. Germline CDR1 SGHAT, CDR2 FQNNGV. The CDR3 totals 15 residues. Trimming removed 3 bases from V and 7 bases from J; junction bases left unmatched: 7. CDR3 in amino acids: CASSFSAGGQYTQYF. Here the CDR3 DNA reads TGTGCCAGCAGCTTTTCAGCGGGGGGGCAATATACGCAGTATTTT.

This clonotype was seen many times. The V call is TRBV4-3, the J call TRBJ2-1, with TRBD2 matching over 7 bases. Germline assignment: CDR1 LGHNA and CDR2 YSLEER. This CDR3 region has 15 residues. V shed 1 base, J shed 7 bases, and the junction held 7 bases outside the gene matches. As DNA, the CDR3 is TGCGCCAGCAGCCAAGGCGCGACTAGCACGAATGAGCAGTTCTTC. As protein: CASSQGATSTNEQFF.

V usage is TRBV2 and J usage is TRBJ1-1; maybe TRBD1 (5 bases). V dropped 5 bases and J dropped 2 bases, with 9 bases sitting between them. CDR1 and CDR2 from the germline V gene are SNHLY and FYNNEI. CDR3 size: 13 residues. The CDR3 reads CASSPDSNTEAFF. In DNA, the CDR3 is TGTGCCAGCAGTCCCGACAGCAACACTGAAGCTTTCTTT.

This clonotype has at least ten counts. This sequence joins TRBV7-2 and TRBJ2-2; D not certain. The V end lost 1 base, the J end lost 1 base, and 4 bases lay between the germline ends. The CDR3 extends over 14 amino acids. Germline assignment: CDR1 SGHTA and CDR2 FQGNSA. The CDR3 nucleotides are TGTGCCAGCAGCTTAGTGGTGAACACCGGGGAGCTGTTTTTT. Its protein product is CASSLVVNTGELFF. The whole variable domain, remainder taken from reference TRBV7-2 and TRBJ2-2, is GAGVSQSPSNKVTEKGKDVELRCDPISGHTALYWYRQSLGQGLEFLIYFQGNSAPDKSGLPSDRFSAERTGGSVSTLTIQRTQQEDSAVYLCASSLVVNTGELFFGEGSRLTVL.

This clonotype was observed many times. The V gene is TRBV5-8, the J gene TRBJ2-1; D might be TRBD1 (7 bases). V lost 3 bases and J lost 8, with 15 bases in between. Germline-derived CDR1 and CDR2 are SGHTS and YDEGEE. This CDR3 has 14 residues. The CDR3 nucleotides read TGTGCCAGCAGCTCGGGGGCCAGGGGGGATGAGCAGTTCTTC. Protein product: CASSSGARGDEQFF.

V gene TRBV2 combines with J gene TRBJ1-1; D not certain. Germline V lookup: CDR1 SNHLY, CDR2 FYNNEI. This CDR3 contains 13 residues. V was shortened by 4 bases and J by 4 bases, with 10 bases between the two germline ends. Written as DNA, the CDR3 is TGTGCCAGCAGTGCGAGGGCCAGCACTGAAGCTTTCTTT. It encodes CASSARASTEAFF.

This clonotype has a count of ten or more. This rearrangement joins TRBV4-3 to TRBJ2-1, with TRBD2 as a possible D gene (6 bases). This CDR3 contains 16 residues. Per germline, CDR1 LGHNA and CDR2 YSLEER. The V end was cut by 1 base, the J end by 6 bases, with 16 bases between. The chain's CDR3 is CASSQVAGRLSNEQFF. For the CDR3, the DNA is TGCGCCAGCAGCCAAGTTGCGGGACGGCTTTCCAATGAGCAGTTCTTC.

At least ten counts were recorded for this clonotype. The V gene is TRBV4-1, the J gene TRBJ1-1; the match to TRBD1 covers 7 bases. With V trimmed by 1 base and J by 0 bases, 11 bases remained unmatched. Germline CDR1 MGHRA, CDR2 YSYEKL. CDR3 length equals 18 residues. The CDR3 loop is CASSQVRPGGVMNTEAFF. The CDR3 DNA is TGCGCCAGCAGCCAAGTCAGGCCAGGGGGTGTAATGAACACTGAAGCTTTCTTT.

This rearrangement joins TRBV20-1 to TRBJ2-5; D possibly corresponds to TRBD1 (6 bases). Germline lookup yields CDR1 DFQATT and CDR2 SNEGSKA (reference sequence). The CDR3 totals 15 residues. V lost 5 bases to trimming and J lost 5 bases, with 21 bases between them. CDR3 in amino acids: CSASETQTGSETQYF. The DNA of the CDR3 is TGCAGTGCTTCCGAAACCCAAACAGGGAGCGAGACCCAGTACTTC.

The V and J genes are TRBV7-6 and TRBJ2-3; D is unclear. The CDR3 loop spans 15 amino acids. Trimming removed 1 base from V and 1 base from J, with 9 bases in between. Germline CDR1 reads SGHVS; CDR2 reads FNYEAQ. DNA for the CDR3: TGTGCCAGCAGCTTAGGAAGACCCGGCACAGATACGCAGTATTTT. Protein: CASSLGRPGTDTQYF.

The rearrangement uses TRBV11-2 and TRBJ2-7; D gene unclear. Germline V lookup: CDR1 SGHAT, CDR2 FQNNGV. The V and J ends lost 3 bases and 0 bases respectively, with 9 bases between them. This CDR3 spans 14 amino acids. CDR3 coding DNA: TGTGCCAGCAGCTTGAGAAGTGGCTCCTACGAGCAGTACTTC. This sequence encodes CASSLRSGSYEQYF.

This clonotype has only a few counts. The chain uses TRBV7-8 and TRBJ2-2, with a weak D call TRBD2 (7 bases). Trimming left V 5 bases short and J 7 bases short, with 20 bases between. Looked up from germline, CDR1 is SGHVS and CDR2 is FQNEAQ. There are 16 residues in the CDR3. The CDR3 region is CASSARWGGLGGELFF. CDR3 sequence (DNA): TGTGCCAGCAGCGCTCGGTGGGGGGGCCTGGGCGGGGAGCTGTTTTTT. Drawing the rest from reference TRBV7-8 and TRBJ2-2, the complete variable domain is GAGVSQSPRYKVAKRGQDVALRCDPISGHVSLFWYQQALGQGPEFLTYFQNEAQLDKSGLPSDRFFAERPEGSVSTLKIQRTQQEDSAVYLCASSARWGGLGGELFFGEGSRLTVL.